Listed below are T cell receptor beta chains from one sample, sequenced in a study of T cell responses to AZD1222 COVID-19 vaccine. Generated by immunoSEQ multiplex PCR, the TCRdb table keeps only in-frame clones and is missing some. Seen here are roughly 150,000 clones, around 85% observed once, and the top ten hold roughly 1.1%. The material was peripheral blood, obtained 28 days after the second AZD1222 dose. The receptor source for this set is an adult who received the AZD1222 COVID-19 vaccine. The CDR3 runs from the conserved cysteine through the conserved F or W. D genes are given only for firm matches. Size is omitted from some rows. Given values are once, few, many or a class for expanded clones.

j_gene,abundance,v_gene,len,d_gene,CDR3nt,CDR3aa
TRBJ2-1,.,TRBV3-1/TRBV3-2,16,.,TGTGCCAGCAGCCAAGCGATGCGGGTTTCCTACAATGAGCAGTTCTTC,CASSQAMRVSYNEQFF
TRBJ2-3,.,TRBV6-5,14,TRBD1,TGTGCCAGCAGTCCGACAGGGCCAACAGATACGCAGTATTTT,CASSPTGPTDTQYF
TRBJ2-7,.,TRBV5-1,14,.,TGCGCCAGCAGCGCCTCACTAGGGTCCTACGAGCAGTACTTC,CASSASLGSYEQYF
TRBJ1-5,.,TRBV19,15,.,TGTGCCAGTAGTATTTCAGGTCCGAGCAATCAGCCCCAGCATTTT,CASSISGPSNQPQHF
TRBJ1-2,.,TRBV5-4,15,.,TGTGCCTGCGCCCCCTCTATCGTGGGAGGCTATGGCTACACCTTC,CACAPSIVGGYGYTF
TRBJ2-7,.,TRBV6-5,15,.,TGTGCCAGCAGTTACTCTGGAACTTCCTCCTACGAGCAGTACTTC,CASSYSGTSSYEQYF
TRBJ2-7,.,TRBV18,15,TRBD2,TGTGCCAGCTCACCCGGGACTAGCGGAGCCTACGAGCAGTACTTC,CASSPGTSGAYEQYF
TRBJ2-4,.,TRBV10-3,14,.,TGTGCCATCAGTGAGCGGGGGGCAGAAAACATTCAGTACTTC,CAISERGAENIQYF
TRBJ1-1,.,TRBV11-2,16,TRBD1,TGTGCCAGCAGCCCTAGCTGGAAGGGGGCGTCCACTGAAGCTTTCTTT,CASSPSWKGASTEAFF
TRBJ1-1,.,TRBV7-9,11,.,TGTGCCAGCAGCTTAGAGGCGAGAGCTTTCTTT,CASSLEARAFF
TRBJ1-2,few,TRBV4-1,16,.,TGCGCCAGCAGCCCCAGTCTGAGAGGGTCGGTCTATGGCTACACCTTC,CASSPSLRGSVYGYTF
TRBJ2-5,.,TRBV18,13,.,TGTGCCAGCTCAGCCGGGTTAAAAGAGACCCAGTACTTC,CASSAGLKETQYF
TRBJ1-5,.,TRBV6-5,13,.,TGTGCCAGCAGCCAAAATAGCAATCAGCCCCAGCATTTT,CASSQNSNQPQHF
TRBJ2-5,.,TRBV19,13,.,TGTGCCAGTAGTCGGGTAAGCCAAGAGACCCAGTACTTC,CASSRVSQETQYF
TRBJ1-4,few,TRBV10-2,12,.,TGCGCCAGCAGGGCATCGGAGGAAAAACTGTTTTTT,CASRASEEKLFF
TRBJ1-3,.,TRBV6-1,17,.,TGTGCCAGCAGTGAAGCCCATAACAGATTCTCTGGAAACACCATATATTTT,CASSEAHNRFSGNTIYF
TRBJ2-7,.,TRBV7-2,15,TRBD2,TGTGCCAGCAGGGCTAGCGGGGGGAGCTCCTACGAGCAGTACTTC,CASRASGGSSYEQYF
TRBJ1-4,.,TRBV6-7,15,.,TGTGCCAGCAGTTACCCCGGACTCCCAAATGAAAAACTGTTTTTT,CASSYPGLPNEKLFF
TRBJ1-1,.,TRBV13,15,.,TGTGCCAGCAGCTTAGCAGGGCTCGGGAATACTGAAGCTTTCTTT,CASSLAGLGNTEAFF
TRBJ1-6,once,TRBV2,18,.,TGTGCCAGCAGTGAATTGGGGCAGCCACGGTTACGGGATTCACCCCTCCACTTT,CASSELGQPRLRDSPLHF
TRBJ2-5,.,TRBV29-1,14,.,TGCAGCGTTGAGGACCGTTTGAGGGGTTCGACCCAGTACTTC,CSVEDRLRGSTQYF
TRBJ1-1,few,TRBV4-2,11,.,TGTGCCAGCAAAGAGAACACTGAAGCTTTCTTT,CASKENTEAFF
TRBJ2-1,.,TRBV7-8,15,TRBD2,TGTGCCAGCAGCTTAGTGGCTAGCGGACACAATGAGCAGTTCTTC,CASSLVASGHNEQFF
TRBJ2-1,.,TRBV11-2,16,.,TGTGCCAGCACCCTAGGCGCGGGGGCCTCCTACAATGAGCAGTTCTTC,CASTLGAGASYNEQFF
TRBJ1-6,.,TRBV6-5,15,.,TGTGCCAGCAGTTACCAGGACTCGACGCACTCACCCCTCCACTTT,CASSYQDSTHSPLHF
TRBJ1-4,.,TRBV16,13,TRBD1,TGTGCCAGCAGCCCCACACGACAGGGCTGGGAGGTTTTT,CASSPTRQGWEVF
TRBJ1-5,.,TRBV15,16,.,TGTGCCACCAGCAGAGATGGCCCGACCGGCAATCAGCCCCAGCATTTT,CATSRDGPTGNQPQHF
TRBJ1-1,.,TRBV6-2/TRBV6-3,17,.,TGTGCCAGCAGTACCATCGGTCGGTTCCGGGTGAACACTGAAGCTTTCTTT,CASSTIGRFRVNTEAFF
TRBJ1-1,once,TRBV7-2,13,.,TGTGCCAGCAGCGAGCCGTGGGGGACTGAAGCTTTCTTT,CASSEPWGTEAFF
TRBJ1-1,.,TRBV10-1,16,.,TGCGCCAGCAGTGAGTCCGGGACTGACTTTAACACTGAAGCTTTCTTT,CASSESGTDFNTEAFF
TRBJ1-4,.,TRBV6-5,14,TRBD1,TGTGCCAGCAGAGCCGGGACAGATAATGAAAAACTGTTTTTT,CASRAGTDNEKLFF
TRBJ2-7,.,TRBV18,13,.,TGTGCCAGCTCACCAAGGTTTCTCGACGAGCAGTACTTC,CASSPRFLDEQYF
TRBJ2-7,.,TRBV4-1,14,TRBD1,TGCGCCAGCAGCCCCGACAGGGTCGGACACGAGCAGTACTTC,CASSPDRVGHEQYF
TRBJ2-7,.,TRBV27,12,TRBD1,TGTGCCAGCCAGGGGGCTTTCCACGAGCAGTACTTC,CASQGAFHEQYF
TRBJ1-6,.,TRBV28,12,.,TGTGCCAGCAGGGCGAACGGTTCACCCCTCCACTTT,CASRANGSPLHF
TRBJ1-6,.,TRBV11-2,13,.,TGTGCCAGCAGCTTACTGGATAATTCACCCCTCCACTTT,CASSLLDNSPLHF
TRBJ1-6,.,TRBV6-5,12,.,TGTGCCAGCAGATACTATAATTCACCCCTCCACTTT,CASRYYNSPLHF
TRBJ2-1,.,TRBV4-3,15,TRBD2,TGCGCCAGCAGCCAAGAGACTAGCGCGGGGAATGAGCAGTTCTTC,CASSQETSAGNEQFF
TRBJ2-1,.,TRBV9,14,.,TGTGCCAGCAGCGTAGGGGCAGGGATCAATGAGCAGTTCTTC,CASSVGAGINEQFF
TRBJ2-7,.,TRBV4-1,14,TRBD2,TGCGCCAGCAGCGCGGTAGCGGGGGGGACCGAGCAGTACTTC,CASSAVAGGTEQYF
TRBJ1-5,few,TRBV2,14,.,TGTGCCAGCAGTGAGGACAGTGGGCTACAGCCCCAGCATTTT,CASSEDSGLQPQHF
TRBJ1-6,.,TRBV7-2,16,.,TGTGCCAGCAGCTTGAGGACAGCCTTCTATAATTCACCCCTCCACTTT,CASSLRTAFYNSPLHF
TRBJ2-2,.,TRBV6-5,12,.,TGTGCCAGCAGTTTCCTAACCGGGGAGCTGTTTTTT,CASSFLTGELFF
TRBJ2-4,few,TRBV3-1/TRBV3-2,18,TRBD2,TGTGCCAGCAGCCAAGGTGCTAGCGGGGGCGTAGCCAAAAACATTCAGTACTTC,CASSQGASGGVAKNIQYF
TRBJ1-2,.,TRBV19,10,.,TGTGCAAACGTTCCCTATGGCTACACCTTC,CANVPYGYTF
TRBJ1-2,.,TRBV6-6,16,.,TGTGCCAGCAGTTACTCTTCGACCCCCGGCAGGGATGGCTACACCTTC,CASSYSSTPGRDGYTF
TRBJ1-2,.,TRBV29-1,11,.,TGCAGCGTCCCAGGGGACGGTGGCTACACCTTC,CSVPGDGGYTF
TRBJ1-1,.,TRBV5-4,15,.,TGTGCCAGCAGCTTGGCCGGGGGGGCGAACACTGAAGCTTTCTTT,CASSLAGGANTEAFF
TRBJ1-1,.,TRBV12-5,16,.,TGTGCTAGTGCCTTCCCGGGTGGGGGCCTGAACACTGAAGCTTTCTTT,CASAFPGGGLNTEAFF